These 32 T cell receptor beta chains originate from one sample sequenced in a study of T cells in Graves' hyperthyroidism and ophthalmopathy. Amplification targeted TCR beta CDR3 regions from RNA transcripts. Initially, a first-round RT-PCR of the TCR CDR3 employed the HTBI primer set. TCRdb called the multiplex PCR reads again in MiXCR, with one record for every CDR3 protein. Altogether fewer than 550,000 distinct CDR3 sequences are present, 15% to 18% being singletons, with the ten largest covering 13% to 15%. The material sequenced was blood. The receptors come from a woman between 18 and 29 years old with Graves' hyperthyroidism.

This clonotype appeared many times. The chain employs TRBV29-1 and TRBJ1-5; D gene uncertain. CDR3 length: 12 residues. V gave up 4 bases and J gave up 4 bases, with 8 bases separating them. CDR1 and CDR2 from the germline V gene are SQVTM and ANQGSEA. The CDR3 is CSVVMGNQPQHF. The CDR3 bases are TGCAGCGTTGTAATGGGGAATCAGCCCCAGCATTTT.

In its sample, this clonotype was seen many times. CDR3 DNA sequence: TGTGCCAGCAGCACCCGACAGGCTCGGCGGGGCTATGGCTACACCTTC. Protein: CASSTRQARRGYGYTF. The rearrangement uses TRBV7-9 and TRBJ1-2, with a tentative D call TRBD1 (6 bases). The V gene lost 5 bases and the J gene lost 4 bases, with 20 bases spanning the gap. The CDR3 consists of 16 residues. CDR1 is SEHNR and CDR2 is FQNEAQ in the germline V gene (reference sequence). The whole variable domain, filled in from reference TRBV7-9 and TRBJ1-2, reads DTGVSQNPRHKITKRGQNVTFRCDPISEHNRLYWYRQTLGQGPEFLTYFQNEAQLEKSRLLSDRFSAERPKGSFSTLEIQRTEQGDSAMYLCASSTRQARRGYGYTFGSGTRLTVV.

This clonotype was picked up many times. The chain carries TRBV4-3 and TRBJ2-3; TRBD1 aligns across 7 bases. V was pared by 0 bases and J by 1 base, with 7 bases of the junction left unmatched. Germline lookup yields CDR1 LGHNA and CDR2 YSLEER. The length of the CDR3 is 17 residues. For the CDR3, the DNA is TGCGCCAGCAGCCAAGACGAGTTTGGGACAGGCACAGATACGCAGTATTTT. This encodes CASSQDEFGTGTDTQYF.

This clonotype was found many times. This chain joins TRBV10-3 and TRBJ2-1; TRBD2 agrees at 10 bases. The V gene's germline CDR1 is ENHRY and CDR2 SYGVKD. The CDR3 consists of 18 residues. After removal of 3 bases from V and 1 base from J, the junction contained 9 bases not matched to a gene. CDR3 amino acids: CAISDPSGRKPSYNEQFF. CDR3 DNA sequence: TGTGCCATCAGTGACCCTAGCGGGAGAAAACCATCCTACAATGAGCAGTTCTTC.

This chain joins TRBV24-1 and TRBJ1-1, with D possibly TRBD1 on 5 matching bases. V lost 8 bases to trimming and J lost 5 bases, with 23 bases between them. The CDR3 has 16 residues. CDR1 KGHDR and CDR2 SFDVKD come from the germline V gene. The DNA of the CDR3 is TGTGCCACCATTGGGATTGAGAAAGGGGTTCCAACTGAAGCTTTCTTT. It specifies CATIGIEKGVPTEAFF.

This clonotype was detected once. One junction end does not reproduce the germline sequence, and a read error may be involved. The chain is built from TRBV7-2 and TRBJ2-7; 9 bases line up with TRBD1. The CDR3 covers 14 residues. Germline CDR1 is SGHTA and CDR2 is FQGNSA. The CDR3, as DNA: TGTGCCAGCAGCCCGGTGGACAGGGGCTACAAGCAGTACTTC. Its protein is CASSPVDRGYKQYF.

This clonotype was seen repeatedly, ten times or more. CDR3 sequence: CATSDSWTKYNEQFF. CDR3 sequence (DNA): TGTGCCACCAGTGATAGCTGGACAAAGTACAATGAGCAGTTCTTC. This chain uses TRBV24-1 with TRBJ2-1; TRBD1 might be the D (5 bases). Trimming shortened V by 3 bases and J by 4 bases, and 12 bases separated the two germline ends. The CDR3 totals 15 residues. CDR1 KGHDR and CDR2 SFDVKD come from the germline V gene.

The rearrangement links TRBV28 to TRBJ2-4, with 7 bases that match TRBD2. V was pared by 5 bases and J by 0 bases, with 16 bases of the junction left unmatched. CDR1 is MDHEN and CDR2 is SYDVKM in the germline V gene. The CDR3 sequence is 19 residues long. CDR3 sequence: CASSLGRGERILAKNIQYF. CDR3 DNA sequence: TGTGCCAGCAGTCTAGGGAGGGGTGAGAGGATCTTAGCCAAAAACATTCAGTACTTC.

The chain carries TRBV10-2 and TRBJ2-5; the D gene is possibly TRBD2 (6 bases). V was cut by 0 bases and J by 7 bases, with 18 bases left in between. CDR3 length: 16 amino acids. Germline V gene sequence: CDR1 WSHSY, CDR2 SAAADI. CDR3 nucleotides: TGCGCCAGCAGTGAGTCGACGACTAGACTTCGATCGACCCAGTACTTC. Translation gives CASSESTTRLRSTQYF.

This clonotype was detected only a few times. The chain recombines TRBV18 with TRBJ2-7; a weak D match, TRBD1 (5 bases). Germline CDR1 KGHSH, CDR2 LQKENI. Trimming took 1 base from V and 0 from J, leaving 16 bases between them. The CDR3 extends over 17 amino acids. For the CDR3, the DNA is TGTGCCAGCTCACCACGCAGGGTTAGGGGAAGCTCCTACGAGCAGTACTTC. Translation gives CASSPRRVRGSSYEQYF.

The table lists this clonotype with many counts. DNA for the CDR3: TGTGCCAGCAGCCGAACAGGGGTACAGGGTCCGAACAATGAGCAGTTCTTC. Translating gives CASSRTGVQGPNNEQFF. The chain carries TRBV7-6 and TRBJ2-1; TRBD1 agrees at 7 bases. The CDR3 runs 17 residues. The junction had 15 bases not matched to a gene; V was cut back by 5 bases and J by 5 bases. In germline, CDR1 is SGHVS, CDR2 FNYEAQ.

This clonotype was recorded at least ten times. The chain is built from TRBV7-9 and TRBJ1-1; TRBD1 matches 7 bases. Germline trimming cut 5 bases from V and 9 bases from J; bases unmatched to any gene: 9. CDR1 is SEHNR and CDR2 is FQNEAQ in the germline V gene (reference sequence). The CDR3 is 13 residues long. In nucleotides, the CDR3 is TGTGCCAGCAGCCCCCGGGACAGCCGGAAAGCTTTCTTT. Protein product: CASSPRDSRKAFF.

The table lists this clonotype with a few counts. The V gene is TRBV5-6, the J gene TRBJ2-7, with 7 bases aligning to TRBD2. Germline V gene sequence: CDR1 SGHDT, CDR2 YYEEEE. The CDR3 runs 14 residues. V was clipped by 1 base and J by 2 bases; unmatched bases: 3. As DNA, the CDR3 is TGTGCCAGCAGCTTGAGCGGGGTGGCCTACGAGCAGTACTTC. It is translated as CASSLSGVAYEQYF.

The table lists this clonotype with a few counts. The rearrangement links TRBV2 to TRBJ1-1; 8 bases agree with TRBD1. The junction had 9 bases not matched to a gene; V was cut back by 5 bases and J by 4 bases. Germline-derived CDR1 and CDR2 are SNHLY and FYNNEI. CDR3 length equals 15 residues. The CDR3 DNA reads as TGTGCCAGCAGTCGCCGCGGACAGGGACCCACTGAAGCTTTCTTT. Protein product: CASSRRGQGPTEAFF. Full variable domain (missing parts from reference TRBV2 and TRBJ1-1): EPEVTQTPSHQVTQMGQEVILRCVPISNHLYFYWYRQILGQKVEFLVSFYNNEISEKSEIFDDQFSVERPDGSNFTLKIRSTKLEDSAMYFCASSRRGQGPTEAFFGQGTRLTVV.

Many counts were recorded for this clonotype. The CDR3 region has the DNA TGTGCCAGCAGTGCGGGGGCGGAAGAGCAGTACTTC. Its protein product is CASSAGAEEQYF. The rearrangement uses TRBV2 and TRBJ2-7; D may be TRBD1 or TRBD2 (6 bases each). Germline V gene data show CDR1 as SNHLY and CDR2 as FYNNEI. V was trimmed by 4 bases and J by 7 bases, leaving 11 bases between them. This CDR3 spans 12 amino acids.

As concerns this clonotype: This clone may be a read error of a much larger clone one base away. The rearrangement uses TRBV24-1 and TRBJ2-5; 9 bases are shared with TRBD1. The J call may be mistaken, given a closer DNA end match to TRBJ2-1. The CDR3 sequence is 16 residues long. Germline-derived CDR1 and CDR2 are KGHDR and SFDVKD. The CDR3 loop reads CATSDSGTGSEETQFF. The DNA for the CDR3 is TGTGCCACCAGTGATTCCGGGACAGGGTCGGAAGAGACCCAGTTCTTC.

This sequence joins TRBV20-1 and TRBJ2-7, with 7 bases aligning to TRBD1. CDR3 length equals 13 residues. V trimming: 3 bases; J trimming: 2 bases; junction bases outside the gene matches: 4. Germline V gene data show CDR1 as DFQATT and CDR2 as SNEGSKA (reference sequence). This CDR3 is CSASKGATYEQYF. The CDR3 DNA sequence: TGCAGTGCTAGCAAGGGGGCAACCTACGAGCAGTACTTC.

This clonotype was counted ten times or more. This chain uses TRBV11-3 with TRBJ2-3, with D tentatively TRBD2 (7 bases). This CDR3 contains 15 residues. Germline assignment: CDR1 SGHNT and CDR2 YENEEA. V dropped 4 bases and J dropped 3 bases, with 14 bases sitting between them. DNA of the CDR3: TGTGCCAGCAGCTATGGGGGGGCCGGTACAGATACGCAGTATTTT. Translation gives CASSYGGAGTDTQYF.

This clonotype was detected many times. V gene TRBV3-1 combines with J gene TRBJ2-5; D is unclear. The CDR3 is made up of 15 amino acids. CDR1 and CDR2 (germline): LGHDT, YNNKEL (reference sequence). The ends were cut back, 0 bases at V and 7 bases at J, with 15 bases in the middle. For the CDR3, the DNA is TGTGCCAGCAGCCAAGATCCCGTACAAGAAGCGACCCAGTACTTC. Translating gives CASSQDPVQEATQYF.

This clonotype was seen a handful of times. The chain joins TRBV6-1 to TRBJ1-1; D is uncertain. The CDR3 is 11 amino acids. CDR1 MNHNS and CDR2 SASEGT come from the germline V gene. V lost 6 bases and J lost 9, with 11 bases in between. The CDR3 here is CASSPTEKAFF. CDR3 DNA sequence: TGTGCCAGCAGCCCGACGGAGAAAGCTTTCTTT.

Ten or more counts support this clonotype. V usage is TRBV6-1 and J usage is TRBJ2-1; D remains ambiguous. From germline, CDR1 is MNHNS and CDR2 SASEGT. Trimming removed 5 bases from V and 4 bases from J, with 18 bases in between. This CDR3 comprises 16 residues. The CDR3 DNA is TGTGCCAGCAGTCTCGAGAGGACGCCGGTTTACAATGAGCAGTTCTTC. Translated: CASSLERTPVYNEQFF.

V is TRBV7-6 and J is TRBJ2-1; tentatively, D is TRBD2 (6 bases). Germline CDR1 and CDR2: SGHVS and FNYEAQ. This CDR3 has 12 residues. Trimming shortened V by 1 base and J by 8 bases, and 6 bases separated the two germline ends. The CDR3 DNA is TGTGCCAGCAGCTTAGGGGAGGATGAGCAGTTCTTC. Translating it yields CASSLGEDEQFF.

The chain joins TRBV5-4 to TRBJ2-1, with D perhaps TRBD2 (5 bases). CDR1 is SGHNT and CDR2 is YYREEE in the germline V gene (reference sequence). V gave up 5 bases and J gave up 5 bases, with 11 bases separating them. The CDR3 consists of 13 residues. CDR3 sequence: CASRQLGNNEQFF. The CDR3 DNA reads as TGTGCCAGCAGACAACTAGGGAACAATGAGCAGTTCTTC.

Only one count was recorded for this clonotype. This sequence may be a read error, since a much larger clone differs from it by one base. The chain joins TRBV6-1 to TRBJ2-7; TRBD1 matches 8 bases. The germline CDR1 and CDR2 sequences are MNHNS and SASEGT. J gave up 0 bases and V 1 base, and 2 bases lay outside the gene matches. The CDR3 runs to 15 residues. CDR3: CASSEGTGRSYEQYF. CDR3 nucleotide sequence: TGTGCCAGCAGTGAAGGGACAGGGCGCTCCTACGAGCAGTACTTC.

This chain links TRBV12-3 or TRBV12-4 with TRBJ2-1, with 8 nucleotides matching TRBD1. The CDR3 loop spans 18 amino acids. The J segment lost 3 bases and the V segment lost 5 bases, leaving 15 bases of the junction unmatched. The CDR3 reads CASSISPVQDRVYNEQFF. CDR3 nucleotides: TGTGCCAGCAGTATATCCCCCGTACAGGACAGGGTCTACAATGAGCAGTTCTTC.

Points on this clonotype: A much larger clone lies one base from this, so it may be a read error. The chain links TRBV7-9 to TRBJ2-7, with 9 positions matching TRBD1. The DNA matches TRBJ2-1 better at its end, which makes the J call doubtful. The V gene's germline CDR1 is SEHNR and CDR2 FQNEAQ (reference sequence). The CDR3 has 15 amino acids. CDR3 protein: CASSLSGTGPYEQFF. CDR3 sequence (DNA): TGTGCCAGCAGCTTATCCGGGACAGGGCCCTACGAGCAGTTCTTC.

In its sample, this clonotype was seen many times. J is TRBJ1-3 and V is TRBV5-1; 11 bases align to TRBD1. V was clipped by 4 bases and J by 0 bases; unmatched bases: 12. The germline gives CDR1 SGHRS, CDR2 YFSETQ. This CDR3 is built from 19 residues. CDR3 region: CASSTGQGVGTSSGNTIYF. CDR3 DNA sequence: TGCGCCAGCAGCACGGGACAGGGGGTTGGCACATCCTCTGGAAACACCATATATTTT.

Comments on this clonotype: Since a much larger clone is just one base distant, this may be a read error. The rearrangement links TRBV6-1 to TRBJ1-2; a weak D match, TRBD1 (5 bases). The CDR3 spans 12 residues. V shed 2 bases and J shed 6 bases, with 7 bases lying between them. CDR1 MNHNS and CDR2 SASEGT come from the germline V gene. In nucleotides, the CDR3 is TGTGCCAGCAGTGAATGGGGGAATGGCTACACCTTC. Amino acids: CASSEWGNGYTF.

This clonotype was observed many times. The chain couples TRBV7-2 to TRBJ2-4; D may be TRBD1 or TRBD2 (5 bases each). V was cut by 1 base and J by 5 bases, with 18 bases left in between. Germline V gene sequence: CDR1 SGHTA, CDR2 FQGNSA. This CDR3 has 17 residues. The CDR3 nucleotides are TGTGCCAGCAGCTTAGTTGGAGGACACATTACGGAAAACATTCAGTACTTC. Its translation: CASSLVGGHITENIQYF.

This clonotype was observed at least ten times. This chain links TRBV13 with TRBJ2-1; D might be TRBD2 (5 bases). The CDR3 extends over 14 amino acids. V lost 8 bases and J 2 bases, leaving 13 bases between the germline ends. CDR1 and CDR2 (germline): PRHDT, FYEKMQ (reference sequence). The CDR3 bases are TGTGCCAGCTCTCCCCCCGGGGCCTACAATGAGCAGTTCTTC. Residues: CASSPPGAYNEQFF.

The chain employs TRBV10-3 and TRBJ1-1; 9 positions agree with TRBD1. V dropped 7 bases and J dropped 4; count of bases not matched to a gene: 7. Per the germline V gene, CDR1 is ENHRY and CDR2 is SYGVKD. This CDR3 has 14 amino acids. CDR3 in amino acids: CAITRQGGGTEAFF. The CDR3 DNA reads as TGTGCCATCACCCGACAGGGGGGAGGCACTGAAGCTTTCTTT.

This clonotype was observed at least ten times. The V gene is TRBV11-2, the J gene TRBJ2-7, with TRBD1 matching 7 bases. The CDR3 runs to 15 residues. The V gene's germline CDR1 is SGHAT and CDR2 FQNNGV. Unmatched junction bases numbered 7, after V lost 0 bases and J lost 5 bases. In DNA, the CDR3 is TGTGCCAGCAGCTTAGACAGGGGGAGATATAACGAGCAGTACTTC. Residues: CASSLDRGRYNEQYF.